A selection of T cell receptor beta chains follows, all from one sample in a study of type 1 and type 2 diabetes patients. One entry per CDR3 protein, called by TCRdb with MiXCR from the multiplex PCR reads. The sample holds more than 250,000 distinct CDR3 sequences, around 47% seen once. What was sequenced was peripheral blood mononuclear cells (PBMCs). The receptors stem from a man younger than 35 with type 2 diabetes. Both conserved end residues are part of each CDR3. Fields, in order: D gene, clone size, V gene, J gene, CDR3 protein, CDR3 DNA. D genes are given only for firm matches. For some rows the clone size is stated as once, few or many, or as a class when expanded; others skip it.

.	.	TRBV7-9	TRBJ1-2	CASSFRRGYTF	TGTGCCAGCAGCTTTCGGCGTGGCTACACCTTC
.	.	TRBV20-1	TRBJ1-1	CSASSAGMNTEAFF	TGCAGTGCTAGCTCAGCAGGGATGAACACTGAAGCTTTCTTT
.	many	TRBV15	TRBJ1-1	CATSRDTRNTEAFF	TGTGCCACCAGCAGGGACACGAGAAACACTGAAGCTTTCTTT
TRBD2	.	TRBV2	TRBJ2-7	CARQQREGLYEQYF	TGTGCCCGACAACAGCGGGAGGGCCTCTACGAGCAGTACTTC
TRBD1	.	TRBV30	TRBJ2-7	CAWGQGTYEQYF	TGTGCCTGGGGACAGGGAACCTACGAGCAGTACTTC
.	few	TRBV30	TRBJ2-7	CAWSPIRTRGGEQYF	TGTGCCTGGAGCCCTATAAGGACCAGAGGAGGCGAGCAGTACTTC
.	few	TRBV7-2	TRBJ1-2	CASSLVRDNYGYTF	TGTGCCAGCAGCTTAGTTCGAGATAACTATGGCTACACCTTC
.	.	TRBV7-2	TRBJ2-2	CASSLAGDTGELLF	TGTGCCAGCAGCTTAGCGGGAGACACCGGGGAGCTGCTTTTT
TRBD1	.	TRBV28	TRBJ1-1	CASRERGTGMNTEAFF	TGTGCCAGCAGGGAGAGGGGGACAGGGATGAACACTGAAGCTTTCTTT
.	.	TRBV15	TRBJ2-2	CATSRGPETDGELFF	TGTGCCACCAGCAGAGGCCCTGAGACGGACGGGGAGCTGTTTTTT
.	.	TRBV4-2	TRBJ2-1	CASSQAVSNYNEQFF	TGTGCCAGCAGCCAAGCCGTTAGCAACTACAATGAGCAGTTCTTC
.	few	TRBV29-1	TRBJ2-1	CSVRAGTYNEQFF	TGCAGCGTTCGCGCAGGGACCTACAATGAGCAGTTCTTC
.	.	TRBV20-1	TRBJ2-1	CSARDLGGRYNEQFF	TGCAGTGCTAGAGATCTGGGGGGACGCTACAATGAGCAGTTCTTC
.	.	TRBV29-1	TRBJ1-4	CSVSGVSEKLFF	TGCAGCGTAAGTGGTGTGAGTGAAAAACTGTTTTTT
TRBD2	once	TRBV6-5	TRBJ2-1	CASTELAGSSGNEQFF	TGTGCCAGCACCGAACTAGCGGGATCCTCCGGAAATGAGCAGTTCTTC
.	.	TRBV18	TRBJ1-2	CASSPAGTPYGYTF	TGTGCCAGCTCACCTGCGGGTACCCCCTATGGCTACACCTTC
.	.	TRBV25-1	TRBJ2-5	CASSEFLGQATQYF	TGTGCCAGCAGTGAATTCTTAGGCCAAGCGACCCAGTACTTC
.	few	TRBV20-1	TRBJ1-2	CSARTLDRNYGYTF	TGCAGTGCTAGGACCCTGGACAGAAACTATGGCTACACCTTC
TRBD2	.	TRBV19	TRBJ2-1	CASSFGRGRESLNEQFF	TGTGCCAGTAGTTTTGGCAGAGGGCGGGAGAGTCTTAATGAGCAGTTCTTC
.	few	TRBV25-1	TRBJ2-3	CASSASRGSTDTQYF	TGTGCCAGCAGTGCTTCGCGAGGGAGCACAGATACGCAGTATTTT
TRBD1	few	TRBV7-9	TRBJ2-7	CASSRDRVYEQYF	TGTGCCAGCAGCAGGGACAGGGTATACGAGCAGTACTTC
.	.	TRBV30	TRBJ2-2	CAWSVRRRVAMRTGELFF	TGTGCCTGGAGTGTAAGGCGCAGGGTGGCGATGAGGACCGGGGAGCTGTTTTTT
.	.	TRBV27	TRBJ1-6	CASSLLQGNSYNSPLHF	TGTGCCAGCAGTTTGCTCCAGGGTAACTCCTATAATTCACCCCTCCACTTT
.	few	TRBV19	TRBJ2-3	CASSTGRSTDTQYF	TGTGCCAGTAGTACGGGACGGAGTACGGATACGCAGTATTTT
.	few	TRBV19	TRBJ1-5	CASNARDASNQPQHF	TGTGCCAGTAATGCAAGGGATGCAAGCAATCAGCCCCAGCATTTT
.	.	TRBV4-1	TRBJ2-5	CASSPPGRETQYF	TGCGCCAGCAGCCCCCCGGGTCGAGAGACCCAGTACTTC
TRBD1	.	TRBV12-3/TRBV12-4	TRBJ1-2	CASSFRTGWSGYTF	TGTGCCAGCAGTTTTAGGACAGGATGGTCTGGCTACACCTTC